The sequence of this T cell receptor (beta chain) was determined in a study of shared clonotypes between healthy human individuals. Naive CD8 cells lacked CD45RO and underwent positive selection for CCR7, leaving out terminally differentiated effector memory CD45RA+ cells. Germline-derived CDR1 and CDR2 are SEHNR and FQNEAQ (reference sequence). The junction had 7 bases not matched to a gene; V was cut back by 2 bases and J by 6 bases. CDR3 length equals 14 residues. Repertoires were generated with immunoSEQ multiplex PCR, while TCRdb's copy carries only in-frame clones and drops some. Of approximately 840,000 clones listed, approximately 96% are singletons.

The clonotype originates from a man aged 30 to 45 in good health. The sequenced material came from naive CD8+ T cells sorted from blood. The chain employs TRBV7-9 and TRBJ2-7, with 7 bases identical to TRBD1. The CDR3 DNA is TGTGCCAGCAGCTTACAGGGGGAGCCTCCCGAGCAGTACTTC. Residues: CASSLQGEPPEQYF.